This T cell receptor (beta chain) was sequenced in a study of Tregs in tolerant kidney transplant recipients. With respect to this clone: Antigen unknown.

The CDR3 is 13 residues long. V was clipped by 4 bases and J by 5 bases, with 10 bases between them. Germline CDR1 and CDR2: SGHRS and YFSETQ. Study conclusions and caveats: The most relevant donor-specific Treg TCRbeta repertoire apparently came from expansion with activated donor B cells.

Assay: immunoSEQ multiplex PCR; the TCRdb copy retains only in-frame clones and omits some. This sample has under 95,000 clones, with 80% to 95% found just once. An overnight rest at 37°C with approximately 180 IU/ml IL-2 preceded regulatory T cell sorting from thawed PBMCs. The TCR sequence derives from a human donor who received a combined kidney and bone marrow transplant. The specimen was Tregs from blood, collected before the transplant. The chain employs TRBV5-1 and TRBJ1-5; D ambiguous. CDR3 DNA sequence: TGCGCCAGCAGCCTATGGTGGGATCAGCCCCAGCATTTT. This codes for CASSLWWDQPQHF.